Listed below are T cell receptor beta chains from one sample, sequenced in a study of T cells after yellow fever vaccination. TCRdb passed the 5' RACE reads through MiXCR, listing each CDR3 protein once. Here the sample spans hundreds of thousands of distinct CDR3 sequences, about a sixth being singletons. The source was PBMCs, collected less than 6 days after the first yellow fever vaccination. These receptors all stem from a man between 18 and 29 years old who received the YFV17D yellow fever vaccine. Both conserved end residues are part of each CDR3. D genes are given only for firm matches. Expanded clones are given a class, and other clones once, few, many or no size at all.

clone_size,j_call,cdr3_length,v_call,d_call,cdr3_aa,cdr3_nt
NA,TRBJ1-4,13,TRBV20-1,TRBD1,CSARRGLYEKLFF,TGCAGTGCTAGGAGGGGGCTGTATGAAAAACTGTTTTTT
many,TRBJ2-2,18,TRBV4-1,TRBD1,CASSQGWGQEIGTGELFF,TGCGCCAGCAGCCAAGGATGGGGACAGGAAATAGGCACCGGGGAGCTGTTTTTT
NA,TRBJ1-1,16,TRBV19,NA,CASSPRQNLLNTEAFF,TGTGCCAGTAGTCCGCGACAGAATCTGTTGAACACTGAAGCTTTCTTT
NA,TRBJ2-1,14,TRBV14,NA,CASSQWLGGSEQFF,TGTGCCAGCAGCCAGTGGTTGGGGGGCTCTGAGCAGTTCTTC
NA,TRBJ2-1,16,TRBV4-3,TRBD2,CASSPGLAGGRNEQFF,TGCGCCAGCAGTCCGGGACTAGCGGGGGGGCGGAATGAGCAGTTCTTC
few,TRBJ2-5,16,TRBV11-2,TRBD2,CASSYQTSGVGETQYF,TGTGCCAGCAGCTACCAGACTAGCGGGGTAGGGGAGACCCAGTACTTC
NA,TRBJ2-1,15,TRBV11-2,NA,CASSLDLHRGNEQFF,TGTGCCAGCAGCTTAGACCTCCATCGGGGGAATGAGCAGTTCTTC
NA,TRBJ2-1,16,TRBV20-1,NA,CSARDPRRVAYNEQFF,TGCAGTGCTAGAGATCCTAGGCGGGTTGCCTACAATGAGCAGTTCTTC
few,TRBJ2-3,15,TRBV12-3/TRBV12-4,NA,CASSPSTRMADTQYF,TGTGCCAGCAGTCCATCGACTAGGATGGCAGATACGCAGTATTTT
NA,TRBJ2-2,17,TRBV6-5,TRBD2,CASSSGLAGGPVGELFF,TGTGCCAGCAGTTCGGGACTAGCGGGGGGGCCGGTCGGGGAGCTGTTTTTT
few,TRBJ2-1,16,TRBV4-3,NA,CASSQDWAGAYNEQFF,TGCGCCAGCAGCCAAGATTGGGCGGGGGCGTACAATGAGCAGTTCTTC
many,TRBJ2-3,14,TRBV6-2/TRBV6-3,TRBD2,CASSSGGATDTQYF,TGTGCCAGCAGTAGCGGGGGGGCCACAGATACGCAGTATTTT
NA,TRBJ2-5,16,TRBV7-2,TRBD1,CASSLVQDRAVKTQYF,TGTGCCAGCAGCTTAGTTCAAGACAGGGCCGTTAAGACCCAGTACTTC
NA,TRBJ1-1,13,TRBV29-1,NA,CSVEAVGRPEAFF,TGCAGCGTTGAAGCGGTCGGGAGGCCTGAAGCTTTCTTT
few,TRBJ1-1,15,TRBV6-1,NA,CASSETLSMNTEAFF,TGTGCCAGCAGTGAAACCCTATCAATGAACACTGAAGCTTTCTTT
few,TRBJ2-7,14,TRBV7-3,NA,CASSFTQGTYEQYF,TGTGCCAGCAGCTTCACCCAGGGCACCTACGAGCAGTACTTC
few,TRBJ2-5,13,TRBV6-2/TRBV6-3,NA,CASSFGSQETQYF,TGTGCCAGCAGTTTTGGGTCCCAAGAGACCCAGTACTTC
few,TRBJ2-1,15,TRBV20-1,TRBD2,CSASLSGGSYNEQFF,TGCAGTGCTAGTTTAAGCGGGGGCTCCTACAATGAGCAGTTCTTC
NA,TRBJ2-2,18,TRBV4-2,TRBD2,CASSPGRTSGVNTGELFF,TGTGCCAGCAGCCCAGGACGGACTAGCGGGGTGAACACCGGGGAGCTGTTTTTT
few,TRBJ2-2,14,TRBV7-2,NA,CASSSGTNTGELFF,TGTGCCAGCAGCTCCGGGACAAACACCGGGGAGCTGTTTTTT
NA,TRBJ1-1,15,TRBV5-1,NA,CASTMGATTNTEAFF,TGCGCCAGCACCATGGGGGCTACGACGAACACTGAAGCTTTCTTT
NA,TRBJ2-4,12,TRBV29-1,NA,CSVEDQGHIQYF,TGCAGCGTTGAGGACCAGGGTCACATTCAGTACTTC
NA,TRBJ2-2,14,TRBV19,TRBD1,CASQTGINTGELFF,TGTGCCAGCCAGACAGGGATCAACACCGGGGAGCTGTTTTTT